One and the same sample provided the 19 T cell receptor beta chains below, sequenced in a study of tumor and adjacent non-tumor tissue in lung cancer. RNA was extracted from bulk tissue without any cell sorting. The library came from three nested PCR rounds adapted from ARM-PCR protocols. TCRdb redid the calling of the multiplex PCR reads with MiXCR, one entry per CDR3 protein. The profile shows tens of thousands of distinct CDR3 sequences, 75% to 90% of them singletons. Sequenced: lung tumor tissue. These receptors were obtained from a woman aged 50 to 60 with non-small cell lung cancer.

On this clonotype itself: The junction departs from germline at one end; a sequencing error may be responsible. The chain couples TRBV10-3 to TRBJ2-2; 12 nucleotides match TRBD2. This CDR3 comprises 17 residues. Looked up from germline, CDR1 is ENHRY and CDR2 is SYGVKD. CDR3 nucleotide sequence: TGTGCCATCACCCTGAGACTAGCGGGGGCAGACACCGGGGAGCGGTTTTTT. Protein sequence: CAITLRLAGADTGERFF.

With regard to this clonotype: The junction departs from the called germline gene at one end, perhaps through a read error. This chain connects TRBV11-2 to TRBJ2-1, with TRBD1 as a possible D gene (6 bases). The CDR3 loop spans 12 amino acids. Germline CDR1 SGHAT, CDR2 FQNNGV. CDR3 loop: CASSSGVYEQLF. CDR3 coding DNA: TGTGCCAGCAGTTCAGGGGTATATGAGCAGTTATTC. Full variable domain (remainder filled in from reference TRBV11-2 and TRBJ2-1): EAGVAQSPRYKIIEKRQSVAFWCNPISGHATLYWYQQILGQGPKLLIQFQNNGVVDDSQLPKDRFSAERLKGVDSTLKIQPAKLEDSAVYLCASSSGVYEQLFGPGTRLTVL.

Notes on this clonotype: A much larger clone differs by one base, so this may be a read error. The rearrangement links TRBV20-1 to TRBJ2-2; a possible D gene is TRBD1 (6 bases). Trimming took 1 base from V and 4 from J, leaving 10 bases between them. The CDR3 has 14 residues. Looked up from germline, CDR1 is DFQATT and CDR2 is SNEGSKA (reference sequence). In nucleotides, the CDR3 is TGCAGTGCTAGAGGTGTAGGGGGCACCGGGGAGCTGTTTTTT. Amino acids: CSARGVGGTGELFF.

With regard to this clonotype: A read error may account for a junction end that differs from germline. The J gene is TRBJ2-1, the V gene TRBV11-2, with a weak D call TRBD2 (5 bases). The V gene's germline CDR1 is SGHAT and CDR2 FQNNGV. CDR3 size: 15 residues. The CDR3 region has the DNA TGTGACAGCGGCTTTATAGCGCGAGGAGACAATGAGCAGTTCTTC. Its protein product is CDSGFIARGDNEQFF.

This clonotype was recorded at least ten times. This chain uses TRBV4-1 with TRBJ2-7; no clear D. Trimming pared 0 bases from V and 8 bases from J, leaving 11 bases between. This CDR3 region has 13 residues. Per the germline V gene, CDR1 is MGHRA and CDR2 is YSYEKL. The CDR3 loop reads CASSQERVEKQYF. CDR3 nucleotides: TGCGCCAGCAGCCAAGAAAGGGTTGAAAAGCAGTACTTC.

This clonotype has more than one count but fewer than ten. One end of the junction fails to match germline, which may point to a read error. The gene calls are TRBV6-2 or TRBV6-3 and TRBJ2-3; the D call may be TRBD1 or TRBD2 (7 bases each). The CDR3 totals 17 residues. Germline CDR1 is MNHEY and CDR2 is SVGEGT. The chain's CDR3 is CASSAPRGRAVVDTQYF. Here the CDR3 DNA reads TGTGCTAGCAGCGCCCCCAGGGGGAGGGCGGTCGTTGATACGCAGTATTTT.

This clonotype has a single count. The chain links TRBV6-1 to TRBJ2-7, with D tentatively TRBD1 or TRBD2 (5 bases each). The V end was cut by 10 bases, the J end by 2 bases, with 18 bases between. CDR1 is MNHNS and CDR2 is SASEGT in the germline V gene. This CDR3 has 14 amino acids. The CDR3 here is CANNSHLGAYEQYF. The CDR3 DNA reads as TGTGCCAACAATTCCCATCTGGGGGCCTACGAGCAGTACTTC.

As to this clonotype: An end of the junction differs from the germline gene, which may be a read error. The rearrangement links TRBV29-1 to TRBJ1-3; no definite D call. CDR3 length: 13 residues. Germline lookup yields CDR1 SQVTM and CDR2 ANQGSEA. The CDR3 loop is CNVWADSGNTIYF. As DNA, the CDR3 is TGCAACGTCTGGGCGGACTCTGGAAACACTATATATTTT.

In this sample, this clonotype turned up once. This likely comes from a read error, as the CDR3 has no conserved phenylalanine or tryptophan at its end. This chain connects TRBV28 to TRBJ2-2; D is perhaps TRBD2 (5 bases). This CDR3 has 15 amino acids. CDR1 is MDHEN and CDR2 is SYDVKM in the germline V gene. CDR3 DNA: TGTACCAGCAGTTTCCCCTCCGAGGGAACCGGGGAGCTGTTTTCT. Its translation is CTSSFPSEGTGELFS.

The rearrangement uses TRBV6-1 and TRBJ1-5; D remains unclear. The germline V gene encodes CDR1 MNHNS and CDR2 SASEGT. The CDR3 totals 13 residues. The V and J ends lost 6 bases and 11 bases respectively, with 17 bases between them. CDR3 in amino acids: CASSLYSNQSQHF. CDR3 nucleotides: TGTGCCAGCAGCCTTTATAGCAATCAATCCCAGCATTTT.

On this clonotype itself: This likely comes from a read error, as the CDR3 has no conserved phenylalanine or tryptophan at its end. CDR3 residues: CSAFSNRGRSYEQYL. DNA for the CDR3: TGCAGTGCTTTCTCCAATAGAGGGAGATCCTACGAGCAGTACTTA. The gene calls are TRBV20-1 and TRBJ2-7; possibly TRBD2 for D (5 bases). The CDR3 is 15 residues long. The V gene's germline CDR1 is DFQATT and CDR2 SNEGSKA (reference sequence). Trimming stripped 5 bases from V and 1 base from J, with 18 bases between.

The sample holds a few counts of this clonotype. A read error may account for a junction end that differs from germline. The V and J genes are TRBV20-1 and TRBJ2-2, with D perhaps TRBD2 (7 bases). Germline V gene sequence: CDR1 DFQATT, CDR2 SNEGSKA (reference sequence). There are 14 residues in the CDR3. CDR3 nucleotide sequence: TGCAATGCTAGGGGGGCGGGAGTCCACGGGGAGCTGTTTTTT. Protein sequence: CNARGAGVHGELFF.

A few counts support this clonotype. A read error may account for a junction end that differs from germline. The chain is built from TRBV2 and TRBJ2-1; perhaps TRBD2 as D (5 bases). The CDR3 extends over 15 amino acids. In germline, CDR1 is SNHLY, CDR2 FYNNEI. The CDR3 DNA follows: TGTGCCAGCAGAGAGGAGGTAGTCACCTACAATGAGCAGATCTTC. This encodes CASREEVVTYNEQIF.

With respect to this clonotype: A read error may account for a junction end that differs from germline. V and J are TRBV6-1 and TRBJ2-2; weak D call: TRBD2 (6 bases). Germline CDR1 reads MNHNS; CDR2 reads SASEGT. This CDR3 is built from 14 residues. For the CDR3, the DNA is TGTGCCAGCAGGCGGGACGGGCGCACCGGGGAACTGTTTTTT. This gives the protein CASRRDGRTGELFF.

Notes on this clonotype: Given the absence of the conserved phenylalanine or tryptophan at the CDR3 end, a read error is likely. The V gene is TRBV4-1, the J gene TRBJ1-5; D not certain. CDR1 and CDR2 (germline): MGHRA, YSYEKL. V was cut by 0 bases and J by 1 base, with 7 bases left in between. The CDR3 is made up of 15 amino acids. CDR3 nucleotides: TGCGCCAGCAGCCAAGACCATACAAGCAATCAGCCCCAGCATTCT. Translated: CASSQDHTSNQPQHS.

The rearrangement links TRBV29-1 to TRBJ2-5, with D perhaps matching TRBD2 (6 bases). The CDR3 is made up of 14 amino acids. The germline CDR1 and CDR2 sequences are SQVTM and ANQGSEA. V lost 4 bases and J lost 5, with 17 bases in between. CDR3 DNA: TGCAGCGTTGTTGTTGGGGGAGGTTCGGAGACCCAGTACTTC. Translating gives CSVVVGGGSETQYF.

The chain employs TRBV28 and TRBJ2-1; D possibly corresponds to TRBD1 (5 bases). Trimming pared 7 bases from V and 3 bases from J, leaving 13 bases between. CDR1 is MDHEN and CDR2 is SYDVKM in the germline V gene. The CDR3 consists of 14 residues. For the CDR3, the DNA is TGTGCCAGCAATCCAGGACACCACTACAATGAGCAGTTCTTC. Amino acids: CASNPGHHYNEQFF.

Details on this clonotype: A junction boundary mismatches the germline segment, possibly from a read error. The chain recombines TRBV20-1 with TRBJ2-7; D is ambiguous. CDR1 and CDR2 from the germline V gene are DFQATT and SNEGSKA (reference sequence). This CDR3 contains 14 residues. The CDR3 nucleotides are TGCAGTGCCACCAGAGACTCGGTGCAGTACGAGCTGTACTTC. Amino acids: CSATRDSVQYELYF.

In the case of this clonotype: At one end the junction does not follow the germline gene, possibly because of a read error. The V gene is TRBV28, the J gene TRBJ2-3; 7 bases agree with TRBD2. The germline V gene encodes CDR1 MDHEN and CDR2 SYDVKM. The CDR3 is made up of 18 amino acids. The CDR3 DNA reads as TGTGCCAGTAGGCGGCGACCCACTAGCGCCACTAGCACAGATACGGAGTATTTT. Protein: CASRRRPTSATSTDTEYF.